The rows below give T cell receptor beta chains drawn from one sample of a study of cytomegalovirus exposure and HLA in healthy donors. Sequenced by immunoSEQ multiplex PCR; TCRdb stores in-frame clones only, minus some. The profile shows just over 150,000 clones, less than 90% of them singletons. The material sequenced was PBMCs. These receptors came from a man between 18 and 29 years old in good health and CMV-seronegative. CDR3s include the opening cysteine and the closing phenylalanine or tryptophan. A D gene is named only where the DNA matches it firmly. Where a row states a size, it is once, few, many or the class of an expanded clone; other rows omit it.

few	TRBJ1-1	TRBD1	TRBV5-4	CASSPPGTGITEAFF	TGTGCCAGCAGCCCCCCCGGGACAGGAATCACTGAAGCTTTCTTT
NA	TRBJ2-2	NA	TRBV6-5	CASQTRNTGELFF	TGTGCCAGCCAAACTAGGAACACCGGGGAGCTGTTTTTT
NA	TRBJ2-7	NA	TRBV7-2	CASSSGEYEQYF	TGTGCCAGCAGCTCGGGAGAATACGAGCAGTACTTC
NA	TRBJ1-1	NA	TRBV7-9	CASSNDRTEAFF	TGTGCCAGCAGCAACGACAGGACTGAAGCTTTCTTT
NA	TRBJ1-3	NA	TRBV27	CASSHLGGLSGNTIYF	TGTGCCAGCAGCCACCTGGGAGGCCTCTCTGGAAACACCATATATTTT
NA	TRBJ2-2	TRBD1	TRBV5-1	CASSKRTGAGPGELFF	TGCGCCAGCAGCAAGCGGACAGGGGCAGGGCCCGGGGAGCTGTTTTTT
NA	TRBJ2-5	TRBD2	TRBV7-9	CASSPRLAGGETQYF	TGTGCCAGCAGCCCCAGACTAGCGGGGGGAGAGACCCAGTACTTC
NA	TRBJ1-2	NA	TRBV6-6	CAGLGARGYTF	TGTGCCGGCCTGGGGGCACGGGGCTACACCTTC
NA	TRBJ1-6	NA	TRBV30	CAWRTGNLGSPLHF	TGTGCCTGGCGCACAGGGAACTTGGGATCACCCCTCCACTTT
NA	TRBJ2-7	TRBD2	TRBV5-4	CASSSGTTPSYEQYF	TGTGCCAGCAGCTCCGGGACTACCCCTTCCTACGAGCAGTACTTC
NA	TRBJ2-4	TRBD1	TRBV27	CASSYRGRDIQYF	TGTGCCAGCTCATACAGGGGAAGGGACATTCAGTACTTC
NA	TRBJ2-3	TRBD2	TRBV7-3	CASSPLGGTDTQYF	TGTGCCAGCAGCCCCCTCGGGGGGACAGATACGCAGTATTTT
NA	TRBJ1-1	TRBD1	TRBV27	CASNLKGRGTVNTEAFF	TGTGCCAGCAATCTCAAGGGAAGGGGGACAGTGAACACTGAAGCTTTCTTT
NA	TRBJ1-1	NA	TRBV29-1	CSATRGLANTEAFF	TGCAGCGCCACAAGAGGGCTCGCGAACACTGAAGCTTTCTTT
NA	TRBJ2-7	NA	TRBV7-6	CASSPGQYYEQYF	TGTGCCAGCAGCCCCGGACAGTACTACGAGCAGTACTTC
NA	TRBJ1-5	NA	TRBV27	CASSEAHGSNQPQHF	TGTGCCAGCAGTGAGGCTCATGGTAGCAATCAGCCCCAGCATTTT
NA	TRBJ1-2	NA	TRBV14	CASSRQRGGPDISGYTF	TGTGCCAGCAGCCGCCAAAGAGGAGGTCCCGATATATCTGGCTACACCTTC
NA	TRBJ2-7	NA	TRBV27	CASSFGTSYEQYF	TGTGCCAGCAGTTTCGGGACATCCTACGAGCAGTACTTC
NA	TRBJ2-7	NA	TRBV7-6	CASSLGGDSYEQYF	TGTGCCAGCAGCTTAGGCGGGGACTCCTACGAGCAGTACTTC
NA	TRBJ2-3	NA	TRBV18	CASSAGLRYHLGPSTDTQYF	TGTGCCAGCTCAGCGGGACTCCGCTACCACCTAGGTCCAAGCACAGATACGCAGTATTTT
NA	TRBJ2-1	TRBD2	TRBV7-9	CASSPRLAASEGEQFF	TGTGCCAGCAGCCCCCGACTAGCGGCATCGGAGGGTGAGCAGTTCTTC
NA	TRBJ2-2	TRBD2	TRBV7-2	CASSLGLAPTGELFF	TGTGCCAGCAGCCTGGGACTAGCCCCCACCGGGGAGCTGTTTTTT